A selection of T cell receptor beta chains follows, all from one sample in a study of STAT5B mutations in CD4+ large granular lymphocyte leukemia. Here immunoSEQ multiplex PCR was the method, and the copy in TCRdb shows in-frame clones only, minus some. The sample holds tens of thousands of clones, roughly 79% seen once. Sequenced input: CD4+ T cells from blood buffy coats. These receptors were obtained from a human donor in good health. Each CDR3 is given with its conserved first and last residue. D genes are given only for firm matches. Where a row states a size, it is once, few, many or the class of an expanded clone; other rows omit it.

v_gene,d_gene,abundance,j_gene,CDR3nt,CDR3aa
TRBV28,TRBD2,-,TRBJ2-2,TGTGCCAGCAGTTCCTCCTGGACTAGCGGGAGCACCGGGGAGCTGTTTTTT,CASSSSWTSGSTGELFF
TRBV6-6,TRBD2,few,TRBJ2-1,TGTGCCAGCAGTCGTAGCGGGAGCTTCCACAATGAGCAGTTCTTC,CASSRSGSFHNEQFF
TRBV15,-,-,TRBJ2-6,TGTGCCACCAGCCCCGGCCAGACAGCGGGGGCCAACGTCCTGACTTTC,CATSPGQTAGANVLTF
TRBV7-7,TRBD1,-,TRBJ2-1,TGTGCCAGCAGCTTAGTTAACAGGGGCTCCTACAATGAGCAGTTCTTC,CASSLVNRGSYNEQFF
TRBV11-2,-,once,TRBJ2-7,TGTGCCAGCAGCTCGGGGTGGTCCACCTACGAGCAGTACTTC,CASSSGWSTYEQYF
TRBV21-1,-,-,TRBJ2-1,TGTGCCGCCACACGGGGAGCGGGTCTAGATGAGCAGTTCTTC,CAATRGAGLDEQFF
TRBV9,-,once,TRBJ1-5,TGTGCCAGCAGCTCAGGACAGAATCAGCCCCAGCATTTT,CASSSGQNQPQHF
TRBV14,-,-,TRBJ1-4,TGTGCCAGCAGCCAGTTTCGGTCGGGCGAAAAACTGTTTTTT,CASSQFRSGEKLFF
TRBV4-1,-,-,TRBJ1-2,TGCGCCAGCAGCCCTACGTGGCAGGGGTATGGCTACACCTTC,CASSPTWQGYGYTF
TRBV6-1,-,-,TRBJ1-2,TGTGCCAGCAGTGAAGCGAGGACCGGGGGCGATGGCTACACCTTC,CASSEARTGGDGYTF
TRBV28,-,-,TRBJ2-7,TGTGCCAGCAGGTACTCTAGCTCCTACGAGCAGTACTTC,CASRYSSSYEQYF
TRBV7-9,TRBD2,-,TRBJ2-7,TGTGCCAGCAGCTTAGGTCCGGCGGGGGGATCCTACGAGCAGTACTTC,CASSLGPAGGSYEQYF
TRBV4-1,-,once,TRBJ1-2,TGCGCCAGCAGCCAAGACCAGTTTTCGGGTGGCTACACCTTC,CASSQDQFSGGYTF
TRBV7-6,TRBD2,-,TRBJ2-5,TGTGCCGTAGGGGTCGGGGGGGACCAAGAGACCCAGTACTTC,CAVGVGGDQETQYF
TRBV7-9,-,-,TRBJ2-3,TGTGCCAGCAGCCACCGAAGGTTCGGCCGTTTCCCCCCCACAGATACGCAGTATTTT,CASSHRRFGRFPPTDTQYF
TRBV19,-,few,TRBJ2-2,TGTGCCACCAAAAACTCCCCCGAGTCCGGGGAGCTGTTTTTT,CATKNSPESGELFF
TRBV4-1,-,-,TRBJ2-4,TGCGCCAGCAGCCACTCCGGCGACATTCAGTACTTC,CASSHSGDIQYF
TRBV14,-,-,TRBJ2-1,TGTGCCAGCAGCCCCCCGGGGGTAGCGGCCTACAATGAGCAGTTCTTC,CASSPPGVAAYNEQFF
TRBV7-8,TRBD1,-,TRBJ1-5,TGTGCCAGCAGCTTAGATAGGGGGCTGAAGCCCCAGCATTTT,CASSLDRGLKPQHF
TRBV7-2,TRBD1,-,TRBJ1-1,TGTGCCAGCAGCCTCCGACAGGGGGACACTGAAGCTTTCTTT,CASSLRQGDTEAFF
TRBV10-3,TRBD2,-,TRBJ2-7,TGTGCCATCAGTTATCCGGGACTAGCAAACTACGAGCAGTACTTC,CAISYPGLANYEQYF
TRBV5-6,-,once,TRBJ2-5,TGTGCCAGCAGTTACACCCAAGAGACCCAGTACTTC,CASSYTQETQYF
TRBV7-2,-,-,TRBJ2-7,TGTGCCAGCAGCTTGCGGACGGGAGATCGCTCCTACGAGCAGTACTTC,CASSLRTGDRSYEQYF
TRBV7-2,-,-,TRBJ1-2,TGTGCCAGCAGCTTATACACCTATGGCTACACCTTC,CASSLYTYGYTF
TRBV6-6,TRBD2,-,TRBJ2-3,TGTGCCAGCAGTCCCCCTAGCGGGAGGACCACAGATACGCAGTATTTT,CASSPPSGRTTDTQYF
TRBV9,-,-,TRBJ2-1,TGTGCCAGCAGCGTAAACTCCGAGGACTGGAGCTCCTACAATGAGCAGTTCTTC,CASSVNSEDWSSYNEQFF
TRBV2,-,-,TRBJ2-3,TGTGCCAGCGGTCGGGGAATAGATACGCAGTATTTT,CASGRGIDTQYF
TRBV7-2,-,-,TRBJ2-3,TGTGCCAGCAGCCCACGCGGGTCAAATACGCAGTATTTT,CASSPRGSNTQYF
TRBV27,-,-,TRBJ2-5,TGTGCCAGCAGTTTTGAGGCCGGTGAGACCCAGTACTTC,CASSFEAGETQYF
TRBV2,TRBD2,-,TRBJ2-1,TGTGCCAGCAGGGGACTAGCGGGAGTAATGGGTGAGCAGTTCTTC,CASRGLAGVMGEQFF
TRBV9,TRBD2,once,TRBJ2-7,TGTGCCAGCAGCGTAGGGGAGGGGTACGAGCAGTACTTC,CASSVGEGYEQYF
TRBV7-6,-,once,TRBJ2-5,TGTGCCAGCAGCTTAGCGGGCCAAGGTTGGAGCCAAGAGACCCAGTACTTC,CASSLAGQGWSQETQYF
TRBV11-2,-,-,TRBJ1-2,TGTGCCAGCAGCTTAGCCGACTATGGCTACACCTTC,CASSLADYGYTF
TRBV18,-,-,TRBJ2-3,TGTGCCAGCTCACCACGGGACTCCACAGATACGCAGTATTTT,CASSPRDSTDTQYF
TRBV4-3,TRBD2,-,TRBJ2-2,TGCGCCAGCAGCCAAGATTTACTAGCGGGAGGGGCCGGGGAGCTGTTTTTT,CASSQDLLAGGAGELFF
TRBV27,-,-,TRBJ2-3,TGTGCCAGCAGTTTCGGTGCTACTCCCTTTACGCAGTATTTT,CASSFGATPFTQYF
TRBV27,-,once,TRBJ1-6,TGTGCCAGCAGGGTCTCGAGCTCCTATAATTCACCCCTCCACTTT,CASRVSSSYNSPLHF
TRBV18,TRBD2,once,TRBJ2-3,TGTGCCAGCTCACCTCCCCTAGCGGGAGGCTCTGATACGCAGTATTTT,CASSPPLAGGSDTQYF
TRBV19,-,once,TRBJ2-1,TGTGCCAGTAGCCTCGGGACCCTCAGGGATGAGCAGTTCTTC,CASSLGTLRDEQFF
TRBV7-2,-,once,TRBJ2-3,TGTGCCAGCAGCTTAGGACAGGCCGTAGATACGCAGTATTTT,CASSLGQAVDTQYF
TRBV19,TRBD2,-,TRBJ2-1,TGTGCCAGTAGTCCCCGCAGCGGGAGAGGGTCGTTCTTC,CASSPRSGRGSFF
TRBV19,-,-,TRBJ1-1,TGTGCCAGTAGTATAGTTTTTGGATCCGGTTTTGAAGCTTTCTTT,CASSIVFGSGFEAFF
TRBV30,-,-,TRBJ2-4,TGTGCCTGGAGTGTATGGGTGTCCAAAAACATTCAGTACTTC,CAWSVWVSKNIQYF
TRBV28,-,-,TRBJ1-2,TGTGCCAGCAGGGGACCCGGGACAATCTATGGCTACACCTTC,CASRGPGTIYGYTF